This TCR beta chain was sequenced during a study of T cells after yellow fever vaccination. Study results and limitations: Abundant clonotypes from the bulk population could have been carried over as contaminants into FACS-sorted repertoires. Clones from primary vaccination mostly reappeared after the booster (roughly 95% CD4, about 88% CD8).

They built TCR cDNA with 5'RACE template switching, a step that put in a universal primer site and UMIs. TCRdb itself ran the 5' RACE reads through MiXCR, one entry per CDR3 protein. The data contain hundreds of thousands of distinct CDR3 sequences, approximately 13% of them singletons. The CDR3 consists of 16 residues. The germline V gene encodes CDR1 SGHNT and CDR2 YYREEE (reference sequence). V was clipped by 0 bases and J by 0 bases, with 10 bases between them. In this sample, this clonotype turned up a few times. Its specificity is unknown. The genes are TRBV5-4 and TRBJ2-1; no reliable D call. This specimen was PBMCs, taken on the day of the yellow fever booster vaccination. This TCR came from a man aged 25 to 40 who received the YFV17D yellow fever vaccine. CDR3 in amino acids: CASSLGGVDSYNEQFF. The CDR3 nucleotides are TGTGCCAGCAGCTTGGGTGGCGTCGACTCCTACAATGAGCAGTTCTTC.